These 5 T cell receptor beta chains originate from one sample sequenced in a study of blood T cell repertoires in COVID-19. Sequenced by immunoSEQ multiplex PCR; TCRdb stores in-frame clones only, minus some. The table has about 300,000 clones, less than 85% seen once. The material sequenced was peripheral blood. The source is a human donor with COVID-19, enrolled during active disease. The donor label of this sample is uncertain.

The V gene is TRBV28, the J gene TRBJ2-1, with D perhaps matching TRBD2 (6 bases). Per germline, CDR1 MDHEN and CDR2 SYDVKM. The CDR3 runs 15 residues. Trimming shortened V by 5 bases and J by 3 bases, and 14 bases separated the two germline ends. CDR3 protein: CASSRRGSGYNEQFF. For the CDR3, the DNA is TGTGCCAGCAGTCGCCGAGGTAGCGGCTACAATGAGCAGTTCTTC.

The J gene is TRBJ2-1, the V gene TRBV15, with a weak D call TRBD1 (5 bases). The germline CDR1 and CDR2 sequences are LNHNV and YYDKDF (reference sequence). Trimming shortened V by 0 bases and J by 10 bases, and 13 bases separated the two germline ends. The CDR3 is 14 residues long. This CDR3 reads CATSREGHSGEQFF. The CDR3 bases are TGTGCCACCAGCAGAGAGGGGCATTCGGGCGAGCAGTTCTTC.

Details on this clone: Sequence at one end of the junction differs from germline and may be a read error. This chain links TRBV30 with TRBJ2-7; TRBD1 aligns across 9 bases. CDR1 is GTSNPN, CDR2 SVGIG, per germline (reference sequence). The CDR3 is 14 residues long. The CDR3 region has the DNA TGTGCCTGGAGTGCGGCAGGGAAGGGACAGGGTCTTGACTTC. Amino acids: CAWSAAGKGQGLDF.

The chain recombines TRBV28 with TRBJ1-2; 7 bases match TRBD1. Germline assignment: CDR1 MDHEN and CDR2 SYDVKM. The CDR3 is made up of 13 amino acids. Trimming took 6 bases from V and 8 from J; bases not matched to a gene: 9. CDR3 region: CASSLGQVGGYTF. The CDR3 nucleotides are TGTGCCAGCAGCCTCGGACAGGTTGGAGGCTACACCTTC.

The chain has TRBV9 and TRBJ2-1; 11 nucleotides agree with TRBD2. The CDR3 sequence is 16 residues long. CDR1 and CDR2 from the germline V gene are SGDLS and YYNGEE. Unmatched junction bases numbered 3, after V lost 2 bases and J lost 2 bases. In DNA, the CDR3 is TGTGCCAGCAGCGTTGGGACTAGCGGTCCCTACAATGAGCAGTTCTTC. Protein sequence: CASSVGTSGPYNEQFF.